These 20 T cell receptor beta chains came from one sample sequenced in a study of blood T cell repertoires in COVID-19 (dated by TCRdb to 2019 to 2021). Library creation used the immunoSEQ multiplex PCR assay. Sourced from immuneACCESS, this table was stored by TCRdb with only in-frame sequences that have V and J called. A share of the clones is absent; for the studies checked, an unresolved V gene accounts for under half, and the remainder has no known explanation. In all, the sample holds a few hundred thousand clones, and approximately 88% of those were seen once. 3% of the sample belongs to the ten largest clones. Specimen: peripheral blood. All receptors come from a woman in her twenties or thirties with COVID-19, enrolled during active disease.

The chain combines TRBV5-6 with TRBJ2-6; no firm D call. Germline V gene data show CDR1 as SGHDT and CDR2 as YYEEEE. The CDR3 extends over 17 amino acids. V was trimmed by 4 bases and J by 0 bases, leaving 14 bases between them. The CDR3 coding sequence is TGTGCCAGCAGCGGTCAAGAGGTTCCCTCTGGGGCCAACGTCCTGACTTTC. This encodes CASSGQEVPSGANVLTF.

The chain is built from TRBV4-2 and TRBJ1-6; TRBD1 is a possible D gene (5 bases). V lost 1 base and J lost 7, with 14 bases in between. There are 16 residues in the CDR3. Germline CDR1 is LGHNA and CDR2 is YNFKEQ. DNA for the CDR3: TGTGCCAGCAGCCAAGGACAGCCGCGACAAAATTCACCCCTCCACTTT. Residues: CASSQGQPRQNSPLHF.

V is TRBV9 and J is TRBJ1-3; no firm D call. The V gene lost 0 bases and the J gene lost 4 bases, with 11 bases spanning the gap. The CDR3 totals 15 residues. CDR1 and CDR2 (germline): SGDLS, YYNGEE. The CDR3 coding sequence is TGTGCCAGCAGCGTAGGAACGGGTTCCGGAAACACCATATATTTT. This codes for CASSVGTGSGNTIYF.

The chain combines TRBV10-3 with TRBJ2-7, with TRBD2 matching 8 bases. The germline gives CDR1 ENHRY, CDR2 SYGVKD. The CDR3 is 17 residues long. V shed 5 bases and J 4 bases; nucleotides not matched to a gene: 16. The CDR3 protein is CAISSGGRDGALYEQYF. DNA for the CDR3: TGTGCCATCAGTTCGGGGGGGAGGGACGGTGCCTTATACGAGCAGTACTTC.

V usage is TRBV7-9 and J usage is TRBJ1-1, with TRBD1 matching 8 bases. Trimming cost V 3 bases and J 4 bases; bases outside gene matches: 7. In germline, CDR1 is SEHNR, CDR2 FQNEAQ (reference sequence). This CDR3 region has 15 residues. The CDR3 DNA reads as TGTGCCAGCAGCTTGGGACAGGCGGCGAGCACTGAAGCTTTCTTT. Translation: CASSLGQAASTEAFF.

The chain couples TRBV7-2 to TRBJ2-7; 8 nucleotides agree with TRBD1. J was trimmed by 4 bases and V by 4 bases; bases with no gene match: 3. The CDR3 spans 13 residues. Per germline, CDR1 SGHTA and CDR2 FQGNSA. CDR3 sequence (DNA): TGTGCCAGCAGCTCAGACAGGGGATACGAGCAGTACTTC. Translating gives CASSSDRGYEQYF.

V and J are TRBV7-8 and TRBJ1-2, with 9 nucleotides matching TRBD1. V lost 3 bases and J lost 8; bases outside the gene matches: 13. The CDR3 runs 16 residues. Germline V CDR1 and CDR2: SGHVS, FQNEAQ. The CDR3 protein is CASSFGGNRGLWGYTF. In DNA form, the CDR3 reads TGTGCCAGCAGCTTTGGTGGGAACAGGGGGCTTTGGGGCTACACCTTC.

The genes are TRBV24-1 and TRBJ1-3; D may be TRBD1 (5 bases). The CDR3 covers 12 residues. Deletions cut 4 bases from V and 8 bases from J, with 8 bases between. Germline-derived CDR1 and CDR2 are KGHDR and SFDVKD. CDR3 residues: CATSDPGDTIYF. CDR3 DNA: TGTGCCACCAGTGACCCGGGGGACACCATATATTTT.

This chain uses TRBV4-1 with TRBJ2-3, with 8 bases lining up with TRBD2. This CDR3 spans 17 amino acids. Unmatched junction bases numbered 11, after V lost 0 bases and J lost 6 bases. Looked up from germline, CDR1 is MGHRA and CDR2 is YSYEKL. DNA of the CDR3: TGCGCCAGCAGCCAAGATTTAGGACTAGCCCTGGGGGATACGCAGTATTTT. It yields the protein CASSQDLGLALGDTQYF.

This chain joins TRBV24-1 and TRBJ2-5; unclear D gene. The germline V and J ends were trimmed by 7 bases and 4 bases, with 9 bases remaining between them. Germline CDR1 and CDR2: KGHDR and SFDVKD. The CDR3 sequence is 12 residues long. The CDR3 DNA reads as TGTGCCACCAGCCAGGAAACAGAGACCCAGTACTTC. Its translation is CATSQETETQYF.

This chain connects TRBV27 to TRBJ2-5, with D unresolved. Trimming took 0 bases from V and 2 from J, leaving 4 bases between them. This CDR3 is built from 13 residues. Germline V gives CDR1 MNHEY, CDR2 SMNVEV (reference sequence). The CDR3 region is CASSLSQQETQYF. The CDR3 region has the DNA TGTGCCAGCAGTTTATCTCAACAAGAGACCCAGTACTTC.

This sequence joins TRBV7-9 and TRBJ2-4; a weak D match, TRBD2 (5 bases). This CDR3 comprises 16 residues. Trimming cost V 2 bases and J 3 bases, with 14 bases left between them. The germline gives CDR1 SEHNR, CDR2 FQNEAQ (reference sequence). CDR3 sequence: CASSLSRDWVKNIQYF. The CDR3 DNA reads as TGTGCCAGCAGCTTAAGCCGGGATTGGGTCAAAAACATTCAGTACTTC.

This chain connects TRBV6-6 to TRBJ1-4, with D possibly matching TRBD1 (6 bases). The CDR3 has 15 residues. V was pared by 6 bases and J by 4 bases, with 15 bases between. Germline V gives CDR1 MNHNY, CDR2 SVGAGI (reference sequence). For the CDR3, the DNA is TGTGCCAGCAGCCGACGGTCAGGGGTTAATGAAAAACTGTTTTTT. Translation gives CASSRRSGVNEKLFF.

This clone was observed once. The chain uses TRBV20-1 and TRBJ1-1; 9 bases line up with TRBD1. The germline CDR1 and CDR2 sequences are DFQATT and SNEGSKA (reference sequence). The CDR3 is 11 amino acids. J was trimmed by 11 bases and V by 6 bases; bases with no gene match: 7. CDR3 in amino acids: CSARGQGLAFF. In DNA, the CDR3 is TGCAGTGCGAGGGGACAGGGCTTGGCTTTCTTT.

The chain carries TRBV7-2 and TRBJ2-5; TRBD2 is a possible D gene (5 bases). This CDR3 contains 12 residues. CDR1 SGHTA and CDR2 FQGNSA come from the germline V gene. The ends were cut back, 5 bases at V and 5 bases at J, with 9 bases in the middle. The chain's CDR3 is CASSPEGETQYF. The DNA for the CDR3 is TGTGCCAGCAGCCCCGAGGGCGAGACCCAGTACTTC.

The CDR3 bases are TGTGCCACCAGCAGAGTTGTCGGAGACAATCAGCCCCAGCATTTT. This codes for CATSRVVGDNQPQHF. J is TRBJ1-5 and V is TRBV15; D is unresolved. The CDR3 spans 15 residues. V was clipped by 1 base and J by 3 bases, with 10 bases between them. The V gene's germline CDR1 is LNHNV and CDR2 YYDKDF (reference sequence). Looking up the rest from reference TRBV15 and TRBJ1-5 gives the full variable domain: DAMVIQNPRYQVTQFGKPVTLSCSQTLNHNVMYWYQQKSSQAPKLLFHYYDKDFNNEADTPDNFQSRRPNTSFCFLDIRSPGLGDTAMYLCATSRVVGDNQPQHFGDGTRLSIL.

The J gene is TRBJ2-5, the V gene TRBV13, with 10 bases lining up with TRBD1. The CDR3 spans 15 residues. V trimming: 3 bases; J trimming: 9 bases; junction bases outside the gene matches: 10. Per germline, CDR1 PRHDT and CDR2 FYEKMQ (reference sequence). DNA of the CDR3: TGTGCCAGCAGCTTCCTAACGGACAGGGGGGAGGCCCAGTACTTC. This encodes CASSFLTDRGEAQYF.

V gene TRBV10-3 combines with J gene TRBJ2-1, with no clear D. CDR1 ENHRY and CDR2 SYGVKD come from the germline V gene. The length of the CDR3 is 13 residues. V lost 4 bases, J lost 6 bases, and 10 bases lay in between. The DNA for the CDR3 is TGTGCCATCAGTGTTTACAGATCCAATGAGCAGTTCTTC. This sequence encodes CAISVYRSNEQFF.

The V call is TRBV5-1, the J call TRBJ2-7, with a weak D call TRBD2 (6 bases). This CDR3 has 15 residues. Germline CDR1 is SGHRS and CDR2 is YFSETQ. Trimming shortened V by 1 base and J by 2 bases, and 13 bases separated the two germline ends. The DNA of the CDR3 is TGCGCCAGCAGCTTGAGGCGGGGCAGAACCTACGAGCAGTACTTC. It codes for CASSLRRGRTYEQYF.

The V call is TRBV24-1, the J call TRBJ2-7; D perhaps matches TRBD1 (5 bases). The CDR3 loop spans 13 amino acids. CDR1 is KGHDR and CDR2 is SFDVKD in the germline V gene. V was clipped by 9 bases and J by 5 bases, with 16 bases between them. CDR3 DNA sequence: TGTGCCACCTCCCAGGGCAGGGTCGACGAGCAGTACGTC. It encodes CATSQGRVDEQYV.